The 14 T cell receptor beta chains reported below all come from one sample, sequenced in a study of T cell responses to AZD1222 COVID-19 vaccine. TCRdb's copy holds only in-frame clones and misses some; the assay was immunoSEQ multiplex PCR. Here the sample spans about 140,000 clones, over 85% being singletons. The starting material was peripheral blood, obtained on day 0 of MenACWY control vaccination. These TCRs come from an adult in good health.

The chain uses TRBV5-1 and TRBJ2-3, with D perhaps given as TRBD1 or TRBD2 (6 bases each). Germline-derived CDR1 and CDR2 are SGHRS and YFSETQ. Trimming stripped 0 bases from V and 4 bases from J, with 15 bases between. The CDR3 has 16 residues. DNA for the CDR3: TGCGCCAGCAGCTTGGTCGGGGGCAACTCGCCAGATACGCAGTATTTT. This gives the protein CASSLVGGNSPDTQYF.

The rearrangement joins TRBV5-6 to TRBJ2-3; D is perhaps TRBD1 (6 bases). V was clipped by 1 base and J by 1 base, with 7 bases between them. This CDR3 has 14 residues. Germline V gene sequence: CDR1 SGHDT, CDR2 YYEEEE. The CDR3 DNA reads as TGTGCCAGCAGCTTGAAGGGGGGCACAGATACGCAGTATTTT. This sequence encodes CASSLKGGTDTQYF.

This sequence joins TRBV7-9 and TRBJ2-1; 7 bases are a match to TRBD1. The CDR3 covers 14 residues. V lost 2 bases to trimming and J lost 8 bases; unmatched junction nucleotides: 6. Germline CDR1 SEHNR, CDR2 FQNEAQ (reference sequence). DNA for the CDR3: TGTGCCAGCAGCTTACACGCTCAGGGGGATGAGCAGTTCTTC. Its protein product is CASSLHAQGDEQFF.

This chain uses TRBV11-2 with TRBJ2-7; 9 nucleotides agree with TRBD1. V lost 7 bases and J lost 3; bases outside the gene matches: 7. Germline loops: CDR1 SGHAT, CDR2 FQNNGV. CDR3 length: 14 amino acids. CDR3 residues: CASTPDRGHYEQYF. CDR3 in DNA: TGTGCCAGCACCCCGGACAGGGGCCACTACGAGCAGTACTTC. The variable domain in full, completed from reference TRBV11-2 and TRBJ2-7, reads EAGVAQSPRYKIIEKRQSVAFWCNPISGHATLYWYQQILGQGPKLLIQFQNNGVVDDSQLPKDRFSAERLKGVDSTLKIQPAKLEDSAVYLCASTPDRGHYEQYFGPGTRLTVT.

V and J are TRBV3-1 (or the pseudogene TRBV3-2) and TRBJ1-2; D might be TRBD1 (5 bases). Germline assignment: CDR1 LGHDT and CDR2 YNNKEL (reference sequence). Trimming left V 4 bases short and J 5 bases short, with 20 bases between. CDR3 length: 16 amino acids. The DNA of the CDR3 is TGTGCCAGCAGCCGGGCGCGGGGCCCCCTAGAATATGGCTACACCTTC. It yields the protein CASSRARGPLEYGYTF.

In DNA form, the CDR3 reads TGTGCCAGCAGTTTAACGGAGGCCGGTGGCTACACCTTC. This encodes CASSLTEAGGYTF. The V call is TRBV27, the J call TRBJ1-2; D is unresolved. V was clipped by 2 bases and J by 7 bases, with 11 bases between them. CDR3 size: 13 residues. Germline V gene lookup returns CDR1 MNHEY and CDR2 SMNVEV (reference sequence).

The gene calls are TRBV28 and TRBJ2-1, with 14 positions matching TRBD2. The V gene's germline CDR1 is MDHEN and CDR2 SYDVKM. The CDR3 is 19 amino acids. J was trimmed by 2 bases and V by 5 bases; bases with no gene match: 11. Written as DNA, the CDR3 is TGTGCCAGCAGTCCCAGGCGACTAGCGGGAGGGCCGACCTACAATGAGCAGTTCTTC. Its protein product is CASSPRRLAGGPTYNEQFF.

J is TRBJ2-2 and V is TRBV7-8; 7 positions agree with TRBD2. The CDR3 covers 14 residues. J gave up 4 bases and V 6 bases, and 5 bases lay outside the gene matches. Germline values: CDR1 SGHVS, CDR2 FQNEAQ. The CDR3 loop reads CASRGLISTGELFF. The CDR3, as DNA: TGTGCCAGCAGGGGACTAATATCCACCGGGGAGCTGTTTTTT.

The chain combines TRBV5-1 with TRBJ1-5, with TRBD1 as a possible D gene (5 bases). Per germline, CDR1 SGHRS and CDR2 YFSETQ. The CDR3 has 14 residues. Trimming removed 0 bases from V and 3 bases from J, with 7 bases in between. The CDR3 is CASSLEGTNQPQHF. The CDR3 DNA reads as TGCGCCAGCAGCTTGGAGGGGACCAATCAGCCCCAGCATTTT.

The rearrangement joins TRBV10-2 to TRBJ1-2, with 9 bases that match TRBD1. CDR1 and CDR2 from the germline V gene are WSHSY and SAAADI. Trimming at V came to 1 base and at J to 8 bases, leaving 2 bases not matched to a gene. The CDR3 totals 13 residues. CDR3 region: CASSELGQGGYTF. For the CDR3, the DNA is TGCGCCAGCAGTGAGTTGGGACAGGGAGGCTACACCTTC.

The chain uses TRBV27 and TRBJ2-7, with D perhaps given as TRBD1 or TRBD2 (5 bases each). V shed 6 bases and J shed 0 bases, with 9 bases lying between them. CDR1 and CDR2 (germline): MNHEY, SMNVEV (reference sequence). The CDR3 is 13 residues long. DNA for the CDR3: TGTGCCAGCAGCGGGACGGTCTCCTACGAGCAGTACTTC. Its translation is CASSGTVSYEQYF.

The V call is TRBV2, the J call TRBJ2-7; possible D gene TRBD1, 7 bases. The V and J ends lost 3 bases and 2 bases respectively, with 14 bases between them. The germline CDR1 and CDR2 sequences are SNHLY and FYNNEI. The CDR3 sequence is 15 residues long. CDR3: CASSDGGTAAYEQYF. The CDR3 coding sequence is TGTGCCAGCAGTGATGGGGGGACAGCAGCCTACGAGCAGTACTTC.

V usage is TRBV11-1 and J usage is TRBJ2-7; 9 bases are a match to TRBD1. Losses at the gene ends were 1 base for V and 7 bases for J; bases not matched to a gene: 8. The CDR3 is 15 residues long. Per germline, CDR1 SGHAT and CDR2 FQDESV (reference sequence). CDR3 sequence (DNA): TGTGCCAGCAGCTTAGACAGGGGGCGCCCCTTTGAGCAGTACTTC. Its protein is CASSLDRGRPFEQYF.

This sequence joins TRBV6-5 and TRBJ1-1, with D possibly matching TRBD1 (5 bases). Trimming pared 6 bases from V and 3 bases from J, leaving 14 bases between. The germline V gene encodes CDR1 MNHEY and CDR2 SVGAGI. The CDR3 is 14 residues long. CDR3 DNA sequence: TGTGCCAGCAGCATTCTCGGGGGAGACACTGAAGCTTTCTTT. This encodes CASSILGGDTEAFF.